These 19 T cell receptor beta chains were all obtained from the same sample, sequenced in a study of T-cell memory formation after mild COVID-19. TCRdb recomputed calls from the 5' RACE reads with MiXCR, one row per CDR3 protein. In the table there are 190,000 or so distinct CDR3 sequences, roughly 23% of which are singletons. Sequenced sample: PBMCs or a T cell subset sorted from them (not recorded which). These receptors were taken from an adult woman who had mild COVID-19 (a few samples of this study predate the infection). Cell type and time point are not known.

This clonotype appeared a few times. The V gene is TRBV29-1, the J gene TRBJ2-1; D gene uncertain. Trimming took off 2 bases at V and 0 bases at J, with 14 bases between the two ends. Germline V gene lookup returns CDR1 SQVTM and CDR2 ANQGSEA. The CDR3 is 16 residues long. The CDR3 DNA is TGCAGCGTTGAAAGTCCGGGCCCCAGCTCCTACAATGAGCAGTTCTTC. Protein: CSVESPGPSSYNEQFF.

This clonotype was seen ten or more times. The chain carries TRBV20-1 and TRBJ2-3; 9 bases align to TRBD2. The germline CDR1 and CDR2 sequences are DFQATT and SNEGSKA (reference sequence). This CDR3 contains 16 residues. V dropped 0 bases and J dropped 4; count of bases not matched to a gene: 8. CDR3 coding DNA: TGCAGTGCTAGAGATCTGGCGGGGGGGGCCTCAGATACGCAGTATTTT. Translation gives CSARDLAGGASDTQYF.

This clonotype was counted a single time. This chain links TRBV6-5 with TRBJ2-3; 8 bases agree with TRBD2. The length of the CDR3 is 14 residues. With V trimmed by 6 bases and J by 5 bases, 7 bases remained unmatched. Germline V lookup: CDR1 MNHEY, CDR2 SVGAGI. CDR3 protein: CASSSRGGLDTQYF. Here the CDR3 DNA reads TGTGCCAGCAGCAGTCGGGGGGGCCTAGATACGCAGTATTTT.

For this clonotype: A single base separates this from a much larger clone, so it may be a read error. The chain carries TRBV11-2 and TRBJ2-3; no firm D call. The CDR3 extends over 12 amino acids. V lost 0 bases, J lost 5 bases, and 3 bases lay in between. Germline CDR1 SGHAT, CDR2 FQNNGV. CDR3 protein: CASSLDGDTQYF. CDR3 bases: TGTGCCAGCAGCTTAGACGGAGATACGCAGTATTTT.

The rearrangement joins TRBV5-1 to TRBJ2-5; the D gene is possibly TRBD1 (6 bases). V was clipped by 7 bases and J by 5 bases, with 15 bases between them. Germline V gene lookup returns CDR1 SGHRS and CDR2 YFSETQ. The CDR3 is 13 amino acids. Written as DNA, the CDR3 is TGCGCCAGCGGGGAAACAGGGATCGAGACCCAGTACTTC. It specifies CASGETGIETQYF.

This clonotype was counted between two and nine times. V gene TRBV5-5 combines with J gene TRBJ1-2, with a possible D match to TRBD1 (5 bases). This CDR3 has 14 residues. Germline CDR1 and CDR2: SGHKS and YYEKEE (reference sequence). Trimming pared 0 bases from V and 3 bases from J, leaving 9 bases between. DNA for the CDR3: TGTGCCAGCAGCTTGGGCGGGGGTGACTATGGCTACACCTTC. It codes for CASSLGGGDYGYTF. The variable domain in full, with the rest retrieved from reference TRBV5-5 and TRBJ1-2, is DAGVTQSPTHLIKTRGQQVTLRCSPISGHKSVSWYQQVLGQGPQFIFQYYEKEERGRGNFPDRFSARQFPNYSSELNVNALLLGDSALYLCASSLGGGDYGYTFGSGTRLTVV.

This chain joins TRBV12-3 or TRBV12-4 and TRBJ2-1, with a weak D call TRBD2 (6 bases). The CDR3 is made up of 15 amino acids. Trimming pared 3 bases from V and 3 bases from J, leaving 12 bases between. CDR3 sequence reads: CASSFGGVLYNEQFF. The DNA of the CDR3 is TGTGCCAGCAGTTTTGGCGGGGTCCTCTACAATGAGCAGTTCTTC.

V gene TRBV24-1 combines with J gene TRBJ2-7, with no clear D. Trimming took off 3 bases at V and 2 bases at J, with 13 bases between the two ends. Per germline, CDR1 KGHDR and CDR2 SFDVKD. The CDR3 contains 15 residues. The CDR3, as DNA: TGTGCCACCAGTGATCCCGGCGGACCCACCTACGAGCAGTACTTC. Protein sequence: CATSDPGGPTYEQYF.

CDR3 nucleotides: TGTGCCAGCAGCGTAACAGGGGACGGCACAGATACGCAGTATTTT. Its protein product is CASSVTGDGTDTQYF. J is TRBJ2-3 and V is TRBV9; 7 bases line up with TRBD1. The J segment lost 1 base and the V segment lost 1 base, leaving 3 bases of the junction unmatched. Germline loops: CDR1 SGDLS, CDR2 YYNGEE. This CDR3 is built from 15 residues.

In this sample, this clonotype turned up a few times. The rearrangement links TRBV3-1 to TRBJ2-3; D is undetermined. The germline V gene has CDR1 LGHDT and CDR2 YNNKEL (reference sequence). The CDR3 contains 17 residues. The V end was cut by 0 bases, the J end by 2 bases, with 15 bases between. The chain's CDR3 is CASSQEVGSTLTDTQYF. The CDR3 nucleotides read TGTGCCAGCAGCCAAGAAGTGGGTAGCACCCTCACAGATACGCAGTATTTT.

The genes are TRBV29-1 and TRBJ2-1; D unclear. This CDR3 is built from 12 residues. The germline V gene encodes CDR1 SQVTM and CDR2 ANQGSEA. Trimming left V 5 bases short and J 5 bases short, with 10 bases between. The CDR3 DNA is TGCAGCGTTAGCGACATCAACAATGAGCAGTTCTTC. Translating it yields CSVSDINNEQFF.

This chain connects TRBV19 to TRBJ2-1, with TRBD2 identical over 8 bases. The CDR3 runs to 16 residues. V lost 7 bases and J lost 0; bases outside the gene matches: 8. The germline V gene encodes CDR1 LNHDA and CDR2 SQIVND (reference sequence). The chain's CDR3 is CASKQERGTSYNEQFF. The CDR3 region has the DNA TGTGCCAGTAAACAAGAGCGGGGGACCTCCTACAATGAGCAGTTCTTC.

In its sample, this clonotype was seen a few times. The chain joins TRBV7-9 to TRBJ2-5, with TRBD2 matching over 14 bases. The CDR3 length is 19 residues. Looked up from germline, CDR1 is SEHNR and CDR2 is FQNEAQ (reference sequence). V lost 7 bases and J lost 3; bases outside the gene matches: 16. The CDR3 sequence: CASTPPTSGGALLEETQYF. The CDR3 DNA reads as TGTGCCAGCACCCCGCCGACTAGCGGGGGGGCCTTATTAGAAGAGACCCAGTACTTC.

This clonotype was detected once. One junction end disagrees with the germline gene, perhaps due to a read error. CDR3 in amino acids: CASSPSPLDSYDQYF. In nucleotides, the CDR3 is TGCGCCAGCAGCCCCAGCCCCCTCGACAGCTACGATCAGTACTTC. The rearrangement joins TRBV4-1 to TRBJ2-7, with a possible D match to TRBD1 (5 bases). This CDR3 is 15 amino acids long. Germline-derived CDR1 and CDR2 are MGHRA and YSYEKL.

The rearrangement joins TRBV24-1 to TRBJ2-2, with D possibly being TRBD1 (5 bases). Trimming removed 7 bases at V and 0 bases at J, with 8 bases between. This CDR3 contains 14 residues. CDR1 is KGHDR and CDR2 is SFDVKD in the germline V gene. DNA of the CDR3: TGTGCCACCAGCAGGGCCTCGAACACCGGGGAGCTGTTTTTT. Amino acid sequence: CATSRASNTGELFF.

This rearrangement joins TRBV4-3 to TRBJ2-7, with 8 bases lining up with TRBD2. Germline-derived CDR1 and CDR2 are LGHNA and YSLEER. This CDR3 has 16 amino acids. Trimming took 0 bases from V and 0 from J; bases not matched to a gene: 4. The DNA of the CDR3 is TGCGCCAGCAGCCAAGATAGCGGGGTGGGCTCCTACGAGCAGTACTTC. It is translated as CASSQDSGVGSYEQYF.

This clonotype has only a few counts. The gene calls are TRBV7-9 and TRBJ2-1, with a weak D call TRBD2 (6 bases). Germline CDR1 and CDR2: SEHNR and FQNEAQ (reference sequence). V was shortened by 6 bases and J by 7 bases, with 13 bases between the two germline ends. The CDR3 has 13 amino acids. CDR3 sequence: CASRGGLGNEQFF. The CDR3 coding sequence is TGTGCCAGCAGGGGGGGACTTGGAAATGAGCAGTTCTTC.

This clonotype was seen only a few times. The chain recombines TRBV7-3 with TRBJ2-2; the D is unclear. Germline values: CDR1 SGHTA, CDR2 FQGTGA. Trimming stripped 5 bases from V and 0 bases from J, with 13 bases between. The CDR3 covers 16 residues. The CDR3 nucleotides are TGTGCCAGCAGCCCCCGGACGGCCCCGAACACCGGGGAGCTGTTTTTT. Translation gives CASSPRTAPNTGELFF.

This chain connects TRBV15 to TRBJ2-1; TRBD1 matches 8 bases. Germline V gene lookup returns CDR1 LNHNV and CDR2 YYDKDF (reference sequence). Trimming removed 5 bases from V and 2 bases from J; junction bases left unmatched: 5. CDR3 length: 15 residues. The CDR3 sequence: CATSARQGPYNEQFF. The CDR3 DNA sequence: TGTGCCACCAGCGCCCGACAGGGGCCCTACAATGAGCAGTTCTTC.